Shown below are 19 T cell receptor beta chains from a single sample sequenced in a study of T cell responses to AZD1222 COVID-19 vaccine. Repertoires were generated with immunoSEQ multiplex PCR, while TCRdb's copy carries only in-frame clones and drops some. This sample yields 180,000 or so clones, of which 94% are seen a single time; around 0.66% belongs to the top ten. The input for sequencing was peripheral blood, taken on day 0 of AZD1222 vaccination. These receptors were taken from an adult in good health.

The chain is built from TRBV11-2 and TRBJ1-4; D not resolved. This CDR3 is 15 amino acids long. CDR1 is SGHAT and CDR2 is FQNNGV in the germline V gene. V was cut by 5 bases and J by 3 bases, with 13 bases left in between. The CDR3 is CASSPTAVSNEKLFF. CDR3 DNA: TGTGCCAGCAGCCCAACGGCGGTATCTAATGAAAAACTGTTTTTT.

The rearrangement joins TRBV28 to TRBJ1-2, with a weak D call TRBD1 (6 bases). CDR1 and CDR2 from the germline V gene are MDHEN and SYDVKM. V was clipped by 8 bases and J by 8 bases, with 21 bases between them. The CDR3 has 14 amino acids. The DNA of the CDR3 is TGTGCCAGCGGGGAGGGGGACCTCCGAGGGGGCTACACCTTC. This encodes CASGEGDLRGGYTF.

The chain is built from TRBV18 and TRBJ2-3; D is possibly TRBD1 (5 bases). Germline V gene lookup returns CDR1 KGHSH and CDR2 LQKENI. The length of the CDR3 is 13 residues. Deletions cut 6 bases from V and 4 bases from J, with 11 bases between. The DNA of the CDR3 is TGTGCCAGCTCCCTAAGACAGCCAGATACGCAGTATTTT. This sequence encodes CASSLRQPDTQYF.

This rearrangement joins TRBV5-1 to TRBJ1-4; weak D call: TRBD1 (5 bases). V gave up 2 bases and J gave up 0 bases, with 14 bases separating them. This CDR3 has 17 residues. Looked up from germline, CDR1 is SGHRS and CDR2 is YFSETQ. CDR3 residues: CASSFGIGTATNEKLFF. CDR3 DNA sequence: TGCGCCAGCAGCTTCGGAATCGGGACGGCAACTAATGAAAAACTGTTTTTT.

The CDR3 sequence is CASSLTEGQPQHF. Written as DNA, the CDR3 is TGTGCCAGCAGTTTGACGGAAGGTCAGCCCCAGCATTTT. V is TRBV12-3 or TRBV12-4 and J is TRBJ1-5; D remains ambiguous. The CDR3 is made up of 13 amino acids. Trimming cost V 3 bases and J 6 bases, with 9 bases left between them.

V usage is TRBV29-1 and J usage is TRBJ2-3; D ambiguous. V lost 2 bases, J lost 5 bases, and 2 bases lay in between. Germline loops: CDR1 SQVTM, CDR2 ANQGSEA. This CDR3 is built from 10 residues. CDR3 in DNA: TGCAGCGTTGAAAAAGATACGCAGTATTTT. It codes for CSVEKDTQYF.

The chain uses TRBV29-1 and TRBJ2-7; 7 nucleotides line up with TRBD1. The CDR3 loop spans 14 amino acids. Per the germline V gene, CDR1 is SQVTM and CDR2 is ANQGSEA. Trimming removed 3 bases from V and 2 bases from J; junction bases left unmatched: 7. CDR3 region: CSVEGAGGTYEQYF. CDR3 DNA: TGCAGCGTTGAGGGGGCAGGGGGTACCTACGAGCAGTACTTC.

The CDR3 here is CASSSPHRVSGNTIYF. CDR3 coding DNA: TGTGCCAGCAGCTCACCTCACAGGGTTAGCGGAAACACCATATATTTT. The gene calls are TRBV28 and TRBJ1-3; possible D gene TRBD1, 6 bases. Germline V gene sequence: CDR1 MDHEN, CDR2 SYDVKM. The CDR3 consists of 16 residues. Between the trimmed V and J ends, which lost 6 bases and 4 bases, there was a span of 19 bases.

The chain recombines TRBV10-1 with TRBJ2-3; 11 bases align to TRBD2. The CDR3 runs 15 residues. V was clipped by 5 bases and J by 5 bases; unmatched bases: 6. Germline V gives CDR1 WNHNN, CDR2 SYGVQD (reference sequence). The CDR3 DNA sequence: TGCGCCAGCAGTATTACTAGCGGGAGTGGAGATACGCAGTATTTT. The encoded protein is CASSITSGSGDTQYF.

This clone was recorded once. The rearrangement joins TRBV28 to TRBJ2-7, with D possibly TRBD2 on 6 matching bases. Trimming pared 3 bases from V and 0 bases from J, leaving 9 bases between. CDR3 length equals 14 residues. Germline V gene sequence: CDR1 MDHEN, CDR2 SYDVKM. The CDR3 sequence is CASSFRGISYEQYF. For the CDR3, the DNA is TGTGCCAGCAGTTTTCGCGGGATCTCCTACGAGCAGTACTTC.

This rearrangement joins TRBV19 to TRBJ1-2, with TRBD1 matching 7 bases. Germline loops: CDR1 LNHDA, CDR2 SQIVND (reference sequence). V trimming: 4 bases; J trimming: 5 bases; junction bases outside the gene matches: 7. The CDR3 spans 14 residues. The CDR3 spells CASSKGTDVYGYTF. CDR3 in DNA: TGTGCCAGTAGTAAGGGGACAGATGTATATGGCTACACCTTC.

This clone was observed a single time. The chain carries TRBV5-1 and TRBJ2-2; 11 nucleotides agree with TRBD1. The CDR3 has 15 residues. The V gene end was trimmed by 4 bases and the J gene end by 6 bases; junction bases not matched to a gene: 5. Germline lookup yields CDR1 SGHRS and CDR2 YFSETQ. The chain's CDR3 is CASSTGQGAPGELFF. CDR3 coding DNA: TGCGCCAGCAGCACCGGACAGGGGGCCCCCGGGGAGCTGTTTTTT.

V is TRBV6-5 and J is TRBJ2-5, with D unresolved. V was cut by 2 bases and J by 2 bases, with 9 bases left in between. Germline CDR1 MNHEY, CDR2 SVGAGI. This CDR3 contains 14 residues. The CDR3 protein is CASSYGSEQETQYF. In DNA, the CDR3 is TGTGCCAGCAGTTACGGGTCAGAGCAAGAGACCCAGTACTTC.

The chain joins TRBV5-1 to TRBJ2-2; TRBD2 might be the D (6 bases). The CDR3 has 14 amino acids. Per germline, CDR1 SGHRS and CDR2 YFSETQ. V was trimmed by 0 bases and J by 5 bases, leaving 8 bases between them. The CDR3 DNA is TGCGCCAGCAGCTTGGTGGGGGGAACCGGGGAGCTGTTTTTT. The encoded protein is CASSLVGGTGELFF. Full variable domain (outside the CDR3, taken from reference TRBV5-1 and TRBJ2-2): KAGVTQTPRYLIKTRGQQVTLSCSPISGHRSVSWYQQTPGQGLQFLFEYFSETQRNKGNFPGRFSGRQFSNSRSEMNVSTLELGDSALYLCASSLVGGTGELFFGEGSRLTVL.

This clone was recorded only once. The gene calls are TRBV3-1 (or the pseudogene TRBV3-2) and TRBJ2-2; 12 nucleotides match TRBD2. V gave up 5 bases and J gave up 4 bases; unmatched junction bases: 5. The CDR3 sequence is 16 residues long. CDR1 and CDR2 from the germline V gene are LGHDT and YNNKEL (reference sequence). The CDR3 loop is CASSRTSGTPTGELFF. The CDR3 DNA reads as TGTGCCAGCAGCAGGACTAGCGGGACTCCCACCGGGGAGCTGTTTTTT.

The J gene is TRBJ1-2, the V gene TRBV6-5, with TRBD1 as a possible D gene (5 bases). Germline V gives CDR1 MNHEY, CDR2 SVGAGI. The CDR3 consists of 15 residues. Trimming removed 2 bases from V and 5 bases from J, with 15 bases in between. CDR3 DNA: TGTGCCAGCAGTTACGGACCAGGGAGGGAGTATGGCTACACCTTC. Translation: CASSYGPGREYGYTF.

The chain couples TRBV20-1 to TRBJ1-2; D is unresolved. Germline CDR1 reads DFQATT; CDR2 reads SNEGSKA (reference sequence). The CDR3 contains 14 residues. V shed 3 bases and J shed 4 bases, with 15 bases lying between them. The chain's CDR3 is CSASKTLNLYGYTF. The CDR3 DNA is TGCAGTGCTAGTAAGACACTTAACCTCTATGGCTACACCTTC.

The chain couples TRBV9 to TRBJ1-2; D is ambiguous. Trimming pared 4 bases from V and 8 bases from J, leaving 15 bases between. The CDR3 length is 13 residues. Germline V gives CDR1 SGDLS, CDR2 YYNGEE. For the CDR3, the DNA is TGTGCCAGCAGCCTTGACGGTTCTGGGGGCTACACCTTC. This sequence encodes CASSLDGSGGYTF. The full variable domain, its missing parts supplied by reference TRBV9 and TRBJ1-2, is DSGVTQTPKHLITATGQRVTLRCSPRSGDLSVYWYQQSLDQGLQFLIQYYNGEERAKGNILERFSAQQFPDLHSELNLSSLELGDSALYFCASSLDGSGGYTFGSGTRLTVV.

A note on this clone: The junction does not match germline at one end; this may be a read error. V gene TRBV12-3 or TRBV12-4 combines with J gene TRBJ1-3; D may be TRBD1 (5 bases). This CDR3 region has 12 residues. Here the CDR3 reads CASSPGTVDRNF. The CDR3 DNA follows: TGTGCCAGCAGTCCCGGGACGGTGGATCGCAATTTT.